The clone carrying this T cell receptor (beta chain) was seen ten or more times. The antigen is not known. Clinical Activity Scores of at least 3, NOSPECS grades of at least 4 and durations under 3 months characterized ophthalmopathy patients. Uncontrolled infection, other autoimmune disease, pregnancy or lactation led to exclusion. Cells are PBMCs isolated from over 7.5 ml of fresh blood. The sample comes from a study of T cells in Graves' hyperthyroidism and ophthalmopathy. It was RNA transcripts that yielded the amplified TCR beta CDR3 regions. A first-round RT-PCR of the TCR CDR3 used the HTBI primer set. One entry per CDR3 protein results from TCRdb running MiXCR on the multiplex PCR reads. The table has about 640,000 distinct CDR3 sequences, around 21% seen once. CDR3 length: 14 amino acids. Trimming cost V 1 base and J 4 bases; bases outside gene matches: 2. The V gene's germline CDR1 is SGHAT and CDR2 FQNNGV.

General study results and limits: In the analysis, a 13 V-J model separated ophthalmopathy from stable hyperthyroidism.

The material sequenced was blood. The J gene is TRBJ2-7, the V gene TRBV11-2, with 9 bases fitting TRBD2. This clonotype was sampled from a man aged 30-40 years with Graves' ophthalmopathy. The CDR3 region is CASSLVAGVYEQYF. The CDR3 nucleotides are TGTGCCAGCAGCTTAGTAGCGGGAGTTTACGAGCAGTACTTC.